These 14 T cell receptor beta chains share one sample of origin, sequenced in a study of T-cell memory formation after mild COVID-19 (dated by TCRdb to 2020 to 2022). Receptor amplification or capture employed 5' RACE. The listed sequencing device is Illumina NovaSeq 6000. TCRdb itself trimmed the public reads at Q25 with fastp, ran MiXCR and retained productive beta chains. Rows merge per CDR3 protein into single entries with the most common DNA and genes. Counted in this sample were more than 120,000 distinct CDR3 sequences; roughly a fifth of them appeared once. The ten largest account for around 2.4% of the sample. Sequenced: PBMCs or a T cell subset sorted from them (not recorded which). These receptors all stem from an adult woman who had mild COVID-19 (a few samples of this study predate the infection). The sample titles of this study are shuffled in the database, so cell type and time point are left out; the donor was told from shared clones.

The chain carries TRBV7-9 and TRBJ1-1; D unresolved. V lost 2 bases and J 7 bases, leaving 5 bases between the germline ends. CDR3 length equals 11 residues. Per the germline V gene, CDR1 is SEHNR and CDR2 is FQNEAQ (reference sequence). The CDR3 sequence: CASSLWDEAFF. In nucleotides, the CDR3 is TGTGCCAGCAGCTTATGGGATGAAGCTTTCTTT.

The V and J genes are TRBV20-1 and TRBJ2-3; maybe TRBD2 (5 bases). Germline values: CDR1 DFQATT, CDR2 SNEGSKA (reference sequence). The CDR3 covers 15 residues. Trimming shortened V by 1 base and J by 4 bases, and 15 bases separated the two germline ends. This CDR3 is CSARGSGGGADTQYF. For the CDR3, the DNA is TGCAGTGCTAGAGGGAGCGGAGGAGGTGCAGATACGCAGTATTTT.

This clonotype has only a few counts. The V call is TRBV29-1, the J call TRBJ2-7; 7 positions agree with TRBD2. Trimming cost V 8 bases and J 1 base; bases outside gene matches: 8. From germline, CDR1 is SQVTM and CDR2 ANQGSEA. The CDR3 loop spans 13 amino acids. The CDR3 nucleotides read TGCAGCCCAAACGAGGGAGGGTCCTACGAGCAGTACTTC. Translating gives CSPNEGGSYEQYF.

This clonotype has a handful of counts. The chain couples TRBV7-8 to TRBJ2-7; a weak D match, TRBD2 (5 bases). Germline V gene data show CDR1 as SGHVS and CDR2 as FQNEAQ. CDR3 length: 14 residues. Trimming removed 4 bases from V and 2 bases from J, with 12 bases in between. The DNA for the CDR3 is TGTGCCAGCAGCTCGGACTCGCTAACCTACGAGCAGTACTTC. Translated, it gives CASSSDSLTYEQYF.

This clonotype was picked up a small number of times. The chain employs TRBV6-2 or TRBV6-3 and TRBJ1-3; D ambiguous. The V end lost 2 bases, the J end lost 0 bases, and 11 bases lay between the germline ends. Germline-derived CDR1 and CDR2 are MNHEY and SVGEGT. The CDR3 covers 16 residues. The CDR3 loop reads CASSYVGLLSGNTIYF. The CDR3 DNA follows: TGTGCCAGCAGTTACGTTGGATTACTCTCTGGAAACACCATATATTTT.

The genes are TRBV6-5 and TRBJ2-1; 15 bases line up with TRBD2. Germline lookup yields CDR1 MNHEY and CDR2 SVGAGI. V dropped 7 bases and J dropped 8; count of bases not matched to a gene: 12. The CDR3 is made up of 17 amino acids. In DNA form, the CDR3 reads TGTGCCAGCACCCGCCGGACTAGCGGGGGGGCCCATGATGAGCAGTTCTTC. Amino acid sequence: CASTRRTSGGAHDEQFF.

The J gene is TRBJ2-3, the V gene TRBV19, with no clear D. V lost 1 base, J lost 4 bases, and 6 bases lay in between. The CDR3 runs to 13 residues. Germline-derived CDR1 and CDR2 are LNHDA and SQIVND (reference sequence). The CDR3 protein is CASSIVGSDTQYF. CDR3 bases: TGTGCCAGTAGTATAGTTGGATCAGATACGCAGTATTTT.

This clonotype was counted a few times. V usage is TRBV12-3 or TRBV12-4 and J usage is TRBJ1-3; no clear D gene. Trimming removed 1 base from V and 0 bases from J, with 10 bases in between. The CDR3 spans 16 residues. This chain's CDR3 is CASSLGIGGSGNTIYF. The CDR3, as DNA: TGTGCCAGCAGTTTAGGGATTGGCGGCTCTGGAAACACCATATATTTT.

This clonotype came up many times. The chain joins TRBV20-1 to TRBJ2-1; TRBD2 matches at 10 bases. V was clipped by 6 bases and J by 1 base; unmatched bases: 6. Germline V lookup: CDR1 DFQATT, CDR2 SNEGSKA (reference sequence). There are 15 residues in the CDR3. CDR3 sequence (DNA): TGCAGTGCCGAGGGACTAGCGCTATCCTACAATGAGCAGTTCTTC. It is translated as CSAEGLALSYNEQFF.

The chain joins TRBV15 to TRBJ2-7; 9 bases match TRBD1. The junction had 5 bases not matched to a gene; V was cut back by 3 bases and J by 2 bases. Per the germline V gene, CDR1 is LNHNV and CDR2 is YYDKDF (reference sequence). The CDR3 extends over 15 amino acids. DNA for the CDR3: TGTGCCACCAGCAGGGCCGGGACAGGGACCTACGAGCAGTACTTC. It codes for CATSRAGTGTYEQYF.

This clonotype came up many times. The chain employs TRBV7-2 and TRBJ2-1, with TRBD1 identical over 8 bases. V shed 5 bases and J 6 bases; nucleotides not matched to a gene: 9. There are 15 residues in the CDR3. Germline V gene lookup returns CDR1 SGHTA and CDR2 FQGNSA. CDR3 protein: CASSPTAGQGNEQFF. CDR3 in DNA: TGTGCCAGCAGCCCCACGGCCGGACAGGGCAATGAGCAGTTCTTC.

The table lists this clonotype with a few counts. The chain couples TRBV6-1 to TRBJ1-1; unclear D gene. The CDR3 sequence is 14 residues long. Trimming left V 5 bases short and J 4 bases short, with 14 bases between. Germline-derived CDR1 and CDR2 are MNHNS and SASEGT. CDR3 DNA sequence: TGTGCCAGCAGTCTAGGACCGTGGGGCACTGAAGCTTTCTTT. Its protein product is CASSLGPWGTEAFF.

This clonotype was counted a few times. The junction departs from the called germline gene at one end, perhaps through a read error. This chain connects TRBV12-3 or TRBV12-4 to TRBJ2-2; perhaps TRBD1 as D (5 bases). The CDR3 extends over 14 amino acids. As DNA, the CDR3 is TGTGCCAGCAGCTTAGGACAACGGGCCGGGGAGCTGTTTTTT. Its protein product is CASSLGQRAGELFF.

This clonotype was counted only a few times. The V gene is TRBV7-3, the J gene TRBJ2-3, with D uncertain. The CDR3 length is 13 residues. Germline loops: CDR1 SGHTA, CDR2 FQGTGA. The V gene lost 1 base and the J gene lost 4 bases, with 6 bases spanning the gap. The CDR3 sequence: CASSLIVSDTQYF. The CDR3 DNA reads as TGTGCCAGCAGCTTAATAGTCTCAGATACGCAGTATTTT.